This T cell receptor (beta chain) was sequenced during a study of cytomegalovirus exposure and HLA in healthy donors (dated 2017 in TCRdb). With respect to the entire study: In an earlier analysis of fewer than 750 of the donors, 250 to 350 Gb of sequence data and 117 million unique TCR beta sequences from about 179 million T cells were reported. High-throughput TCR immunosequencing, statistical association of individual TCRs with disease status, and machine learning were combined to predict cytomegalovirus infection status. The later analysis used no new phenotypic data to find candidate immune exposures, relying instead on TCR beta sequences and their occurrence across donors. The study profiled the T cell repertoires of 500 to 800 subjects by immunosequencing and related them to cytomegalovirus serostatus. Among the approximately 420 genotyped donors, roughly 80% belonged to the genetic ancestry cluster associated with self-reported Caucasian donors. Every repertoire in the discovery cohort had been generated on one and the same sequencing platform. Among about 370 genotyped donors of the cohort, an average of roughly 230,000 unique TCR beta nucleotide sequences was sequenced per donor, of which about 18% were non-productive. The study aimed to test whether cataloging public T cell receptors could reveal signatures of past pathogen exposure. A separate validation cohort of roughly 130 different subjects was used in addition to the roughly 620-subject first cohort. Roughly 290 gigabases of sequencing data and 91 million or so unique TCR sequences made up an early release that covered over 550 HLA-typed donors. A later analysis re-examined previously published TCR beta repertoires from 610 or so donors and added high-resolution HLA genotyping to investigate patterns of TCR occurrence. The number of typed donors differed by locus: about 629-630 for A, B, C, DRB1 and DQB1; approximately 540 for DQA1; 600 to 610 for DPA1; and about 470 for DPB1. Alongside the repertoire data, information on donor age, sex, ethnicity and CMV serostatus was compiled. HLA typing covered class I and class II loci at four-digit resolution. An earlier analysis of 587 of the donors used high-throughput TCR beta sequencing to judge whether each TCR beta V gene segment behaved as functional or pseudogenic. Four to six DR-DQ haplotypes were handled as single units for association and clustering, since linkage in the cohort was strong. In a later genetic analysis, genome-wide SNP genotypes for about 65% of the roughly 670 donors were used, and that subset was treated as a discovery cohort. Summary of the overall study and its limitations: A later genetic analysis reported fewer N-insertions in productive TCRs among donors in an Asian-associated ancestry cluster than the roughly 700-donor mean. A cluster of highly shared sequence variants was judged likely to represent a technical artifact of the sequencing pipeline. Three of the identified cytomegalovirus-associated TCR beta chains were confirmed in vitro to be specific for cytomegalovirus antigens. Approximately 18 rarely observed V segments, including chromosome 9 orphons, were excluded from the earlier analysis of almost 600 of the donors because counts were too low. Specific HLA alleles were associated with over 15,000 TCR beta sequences at a false discovery rate of 0.05 in a later analysis. Strong co-occurrence of HLA alleles, especially DR and DQ, made assigning TCR associations to individual alleles difficult. Because some donors lacked HLA typing at each locus, the association tests relied only on the typed subset. A later genetic analysis associated a missense DCLRE1C variant with V-gene and J-gene trimming of TCR beta chains, and an independent cohort replicated the association. The authors suggested that the approach could potentially be extended to other disease states and immunological phenotypes. While some public TCRs were present in many individuals, most TCR sequences turned up only very rarely across donors. Linkage disequilibrium might explain the correlated functional status among segregating V segments, but an unknown experimental factor could not be ruled out. Several of the top co-occurrence clusters appeared to be linked to parvovirus B19, influenza, CMV and Epstein-Barr virus, according to a later analysis. Presence/absence analyses assumed roughly uniform sequencing depth across donors, an assumption that may not hold. This cohort had only TCR beta chains sequenced, and the lack of alpha or paired-chain data limited which features could be detected. According to a later analysis, most CMV-associated TCR beta chains appeared to be HLA-restricted, and the HLA associations seemed to be driven largely by CMV exposure. Because the 87-base-pair reads could not distinguish some IMGT-functional V segments, including TRBV6-2 and TRBV6-3, those segments were excluded. A further reported finding was that TCR beta sequences accurately predicted the HLA-A and HLA-B alleles for most subjects in the first cohort. Compared with equally common non-associated chains, HLA-associated TCR beta chains in a later analysis were more clonally expanded and had lower generation probabilities. A total of fewer than 200 TCR beta chains were listed by the study as associated with cytomegalovirus. For the cohort, immune exposure information was limited to CMV serostatus. Cytomegalovirus status was reported to be diagnosed by the classifier with high specificity and sensitivity in both the original and validation cohorts. In an earlier analysis of approximately 590 of the donors, most TCR beta V segments appeared in productive rearrangements about 87% or about 30% of the time, broadly matching IMGT annotations. A later analysis found that TCR association rates varied across HLA loci, with DRB1 alleles showing the most associated TCRs and HLA-C alleles the fewest.

About this clone itself: The target of this receptor is not known. Base qualities are not recorded, but no much larger clone differs from it by a single base. Distinct nucleotide sequences in the sample also encode this CDR3.

For this chain, trimming is 0 bases at the V end and 7 bases at the J end, and the number of junction bases without a gene match is 9. CDR1 is given as SGHRS and CDR2 as YFSETQ, both from the germline V gene. From cysteine to phenylalanine, the CDR3 is 15 amino acids long. Of all the DNA, just the CDR3 is kept, 45 bases in frame from base 1. Libraries were made using the immunoSEQ multiplex PCR assay. For the multiplex PCR, a mixture combining 60 forward primers for TCR Vbeta segments and 13 reverse primers for TCR Jbeta segments was used. The CDR3 region of rearranged TCR beta genes was amplified from genomic DNA by a multiplex PCR assay. On the Illumina HiSeq System, the amplified TCR beta libraries were sequenced as 87-base-pair reads. In the source study's methods: Across the roughly 670 repertoires, a later analysis counted around 80 million unique TCR beta chains, around 10 million of which were shared by at least two donors. To remove PCR and sequencing errors, raw reads were error-corrected and collapsed into unique sequences using a nearest-neighbor algorithm that merged closely related sequences. Alignment of CDR3 sequences to IMGT reference sequences was used to assign V, D and J gene segments. For a sequence to be retained, a match of at least six nucleotides was required to both a V gene segment and a J gene segment. A rearrangement was called productive if the CDR3 had no stop codons and remained in frame with V and J, and every other rearrangement was called non-productive. Following IMGT convention, CDR3 was defined as the stretch from the second conserved V-encoded cysteine up to the conserved J-encoded phenylalanine. Sequences without an unambiguous match to a single V gene segment were excluded from the earlier analysis of several hundred of the donors. In an earlier analysis of 450 to 750 of the donors, a V segment was called functional when productive rearrangements were above 56.7%, and segregating when the standard deviation between donors exceeded 5%. A statistical classification framework was built to diagnose cytomegalovirus status from the catalog of TCR beta chain sequences. In a later analysis, TCR nucleotide sequences were compared against IMGT/GENE-DB human TR gene sequences so that V and J genes could be assigned. Using the TCRdist pipeline, a later analysis assigned CDR3 sequences along with most-parsimonious VDJ recombination scenarios. A later analysis defined each TCR beta chain by its CDR3 amino acid sequence plus V-gene family, and excluded reads lacking a unique V-gene family. To address suspected cross-contamination and a sequencing artifact, a later analysis removed 592 highly shared, low-generation-probability nucleotide sequences. In a later analysis, a clonal expansion index was calculated for each public chain from normalized within-repertoire ranks of inferred template counts. A later analysis computed generation probabilities with a VDJ recombination model fitted to out-of-frame rearrangements, and checked the results against IGoR. In a later analysis, TCR-TCR, TCR-HLA and TCR-CMV co-occurrence was scored with hypergeometric tests, and a repertoire-size bias correction was applied to TCR pairs. A later analysis estimated false discovery rates by permuting HLA or CMV assignments 20 times. In a later analysis, co-occurring TCRs were grouped using DBSCAN, and TCRdist sequence similarity was added for clustering within HLA-allele-positive subsets. Co-occurrence clustering excluded repertoires with fewer than 30,000 or more than 120,000 public chains, plus five with anomalous nucleotide sharing. TCRdb obtained this table from immuneACCESS and retained in-frame rearrangements with V and J assigned. These tables miss some clones; where compared with another copy, unresolved V genes account for less than half of the shortfall, and the remainder is unexplained. V, J and clone size derive from that table, while D and trimming were established from the DNA sequence. Across this sample there are almost 95,000 clones, with 69% seen only once. 2.5% to 3% of the sample rests with the top ten.

The cohort comprised more than 550 healthy bone marrow donors. Cohort members were all nominally healthy when sampled, although unrecorded immune exposures were likely present. The donor tested CMV seronegative and was one of the 352 seronegative cohort members. A peripheral blood sample was collected from each donor, and TCR beta sequencing was performed on peripheral blood mononuclear cells. Genomic DNA extraction from the blood cell samples was performed with the Qiagen DNeasy Blood Extraction Kit. The V gene is TRBV5-1 and the J gene is TRBJ1-2; the junction holds 7 bases that match TRBD1. The sequence derives from a man over 45 in good health and CMV-seronegative. Input material: PBMCs. The CDR3 is CASSLAGTVAFGYTF. The DNA sequence follows: TGCGCCAGCAGCTTGGCCGGGACAGTCGCCTTTGGCTACACCTTC.